This T cell receptor (beta chain) was obtained from a study of blood T cell repertoires in COVID-19 (dated by TCRdb to the early 2020s). As for the study more broadly: Collaborator samples came from the United States, Italy and Spain and covered acute and convalescent phases of COVID-19. The prospective study material was composed of cDNA or gDNA derived from T cells, B-cell-depleted T cells, or PBMCs. Sample metadata almost always included a de-identified subject ID, COVID-19 status, age in years and sex. The repertoires were released in a freely available public database intended as a resource for research on the immune response to SARS-CoV-2. The dataset comprised deeply sampled blood TCRbeta repertoires from subjects exposed to, actively infected with, or recovered from COVID-19. Where HLA class I and class II types were available, the types were taken from metadata supplied by the sample provider, not from assay-based typing. The samples were drawn from two sources: the first 160 participants of the ongoing ImmuneRACE study, and 1,200 or so subjects contributed by 6 global collaborators.

What the study reported, not specific to this receptor: Clinical and demographic metadata were provided uncurated, with the amount varying by source and participant.

TCRbeta CDR3 regions were amplified from genomic DNA using the immunoSEQ Assay, a bias-controlled multiplex PCR. Per the source publication's procedure: The number of nucleated cells in each sample was estimated from the amplification of reference gene primers within the assay. To quantify the absolute abundance of each unique TCRbeta CDR3 rearrangement, sequence reads were collapsed and filtered. For each sample, productive Simpson clonality was calculated as the square root of Simpson's diversity index across productive rearrangements. The table was pulled from immuneACCESS by TCRdb, which kept in-frame rearrangements only. Such tables lose some clones; where checked, under half of the loss comes from unresolved V genes, and the rest has no known cause. V, J and clone size are taken as reported in that table, and D and trimming were inferred from the DNA itself. The sample table holds about 150,000 clones, of which roughly 90% were seen once. Clones ranked in the top ten supply around 6.7% of the sample.

Turning to this clone: The clone's antigen remains unknown. There are no base qualities to consult, and no much larger clone falls within one base.

The V and J ends are trimmed by 3 bases and 1 base, leaving 12 bases between them. Its CDR3 holds 15 amino acids, cysteine through phenylalanine. Just the 45-base CDR3 DNA is kept, in frame starting at base 1. From a lookup of the germline V gene, CDR1 and CDR2 are LGHNA and YSLEER. In the prospective study, participants were about 18 to 100 years old, resided in fewer than 25 geographic areas of the United States, and were enrolled through a virtual design. Cohort assignment in the prospective study relied on participant-reported clinical history from a screening survey and a study questionnaire. Recovered participants in ImmuneRACE Cohort 3 were defined as having two consecutive negative NP/OP PCR tests, clearance from a healthcare professional, or resolution of symptoms. Mobile phlebotomists in the prospective study collected whole blood, serum and a nasopharyngeal or oropharyngeal swab from every participant. Participants in the prospective study had the option to provide additional blood draws and questionnaires over an approximately 2-month period. Before DNA extraction, prospective study blood samples were shipped either frozen or at room temperature.

The TCR sequence derives from a woman aged 45-65 years who had recovered from COVID-19. Sequencing was done on a sample of PBMCs or T cells enriched from blood (not recorded which). The V gene is TRBV4-3 and the J gene is TRBJ1-2, with the D gene call left open. CDR3 reads: CASSHSGSDNYGYTF. Here is the DNA: TGCGCCAGCAGCCATTCAGGTTCGGATAACTATGGCTACACCTTC.